Below are 14 T cell receptor beta chains sequenced from a single sample in a study of blood T cell repertoires in COVID-19. Using immunoSEQ multiplex PCR, the repertoire was profiled, and TCRdb retains in-frame clones only, with some absent. The table includes about 290,000 clones, approximately 86% detected once. Sequences were obtained from peripheral blood. The receptors stem from a woman aged 45-65 years with active or convalescent COVID-19.

V gene TRBV6-5 combines with J gene TRBJ2-7; TRBD2 aligns across 10 bases. The CDR3 consists of 14 residues. Germline-derived CDR1 and CDR2 are MNHEY and SVGAGI. The trim removed 7 bases at V and 6 bases at J, leaving 9 bases unmatched. The CDR3 region is CASTRLAGVGEQYF. The CDR3 region has the DNA TGTGCCAGCACTCGCCTAGCGGGAGTGGGCGAGCAGTACTTC.

The chain employs TRBV7-9 and TRBJ1-6, with 8 bases identical to TRBD1. Unmatched junction bases numbered 2, after V lost 4 bases and J lost 6 bases. Germline-derived CDR1 and CDR2 are SEHNR and FQNEAQ (reference sequence). This CDR3 is built from 14 residues. CDR3 amino acids: CASSSGQVNSPLHF. The CDR3 DNA sequence: TGTGCCAGCAGCTCGGGACAGGTTAATTCACCCCTCCACTTT.

This clone was seen more than once but under ten times. The chain is built from TRBV11-2 and TRBJ1-2; 9 nucleotides align to TRBD1. The V gene's germline CDR1 is SGHAT and CDR2 FQNNGV. The trim removed 4 bases at V and 5 bases at J, leaving 11 bases unmatched. The CDR3 runs 16 residues. The CDR3 is CASSSILDRGGYGYTF. The CDR3 nucleotides read TGTGCCAGCAGCTCTATCCTGGACAGGGGAGGTTATGGCTACACCTTC.

For this clone: A read error is possible here, since a much larger clone lies one base away. This rearrangement joins TRBV6-6 to TRBJ1-1; the D gene is possibly TRBD1 (6 bases). V was clipped by 6 bases and J by 1 base, with 9 bases between them. Germline V gives CDR1 MNHNY, CDR2 SVGAGI (reference sequence). The CDR3 has 13 residues. The CDR3 here is CASSSDRNTEAFF. The CDR3 DNA is TGTGCCAGCAGCTCGGACAGGAACACTGAAGCTTTCTTT.

The chain joins TRBV11-2 to TRBJ1-5, with 8 nucleotides matching TRBD1. Unmatched junction bases numbered 4, after V lost 5 bases and J lost 7 bases. Germline CDR1 SGHAT, CDR2 FQNNGV. The CDR3 length is 13 residues. The CDR3 nucleotides read TGTGCCAGCAGCGAACAGGGGGACCAGCCCCAGCATTTT. This codes for CASSEQGDQPQHF.

The chain carries TRBV9 and TRBJ2-1, with 8 bases that match TRBD1. The germline V gene has CDR1 SGDLS and CDR2 YYNGEE. The CDR3 is 16 residues long. After removal of 1 base from V and 8 bases from J, the junction contained 11 bases not matched to a gene. CDR3 DNA: TGTGCCAGCAGCGTATCCCTGGGGTCAGGGGGCTATGAGCAGTTCTTC. Translation: CASSVSLGSGGYEQFF. Based on the CDR3 plus reference TRBV9 and TRBJ2-1, the full variable domain is DSGVTQTPKHLITATGQRVTLRCSPRSGDLSVYWYQQSLDQGLQFLIQYYNGEERAKGNILERFSAQQFPDLHSELNLSSLELGDSALYFCASSVSLGSGGYEQFFGPGTRLTVL.

The chain couples TRBV5-1 to TRBJ2-3; weak D call: TRBD2 (6 bases). The CDR3 runs to 16 residues. V was clipped by 2 bases and J by 4 bases, with 17 bases between them. Germline lookup yields CDR1 SGHRS and CDR2 YFSETQ. This CDR3 is CASSFVSGTGADTQYF. The CDR3 DNA reads as TGCGCCAGCAGCTTCGTATCGGGAACGGGGGCAGATACGCAGTATTTT. The whole variable domain, filled in from reference TRBV5-1 and TRBJ2-3, reads KAGVTQTPRYLIKTRGQQVTLSCSPISGHRSVSWYQQTPGQGLQFLFEYFSETQRNKGNFPGRFSGRQFSNSRSEMNVSTLELGDSALYLCASSFVSGTGADTQYFGPGTRLTVL.

Turning to this clone: Other DNA sequences within the sample encode an identical CDR3. The chain has TRBV30 and TRBJ2-1; the match to TRBD2 covers 7 bases. Germline assignment: CDR1 GTSNPN and CDR2 SVGIG (reference sequence). V gave up 2 bases and J gave up 3 bases; unmatched junction bases: 4. The CDR3 contains 14 residues. The CDR3 spells CAWSSSGIYNEQFF. The CDR3 DNA is TGTGCCTGGAGTTCGAGCGGGATCTACAATGAGCAGTTCTTC.

The chain employs TRBV5-1 and TRBJ2-5; D perhaps matches TRBD1 (5 bases). The CDR3 runs 13 residues. In germline, CDR1 is SGHRS, CDR2 YFSETQ. V lost 2 bases and J 5 bases, leaving 10 bases between the germline ends. Here the CDR3 DNA reads TGCGCCAGCAGCTTCAGGGTTGAGGAGACCCAGTACTTC. Translating gives CASSFRVEETQYF.

A single count supports this clone. The chain carries TRBV7-6 and TRBJ2-1; tentatively, D is TRBD2 (5 bases). Trimming took 3 bases from V and 10 from J, leaving 10 bases between them. Germline CDR1 is SGHVS and CDR2 is FNYEAQ. CDR3 size: 12 residues. CDR3 amino acids: CASSLVASEQFF. DNA of the CDR3: TGTGCCAGCAGCTTGGTAGCGAGCGAGCAGTTCTTC.

The chain uses TRBV6-6 and TRBJ2-3; the D gene is possibly TRBD1 (6 bases). CDR3 length: 16 amino acids. V was cut by 0 bases and J by 0 bases, with 10 bases left in between. CDR1 is MNHNY and CDR2 is SVGAGI in the germline V gene (reference sequence). CDR3 protein: CASSYSQGPSTDTQYF. DNA for the CDR3: TGTGCCAGCAGTTACTCCCAGGGGCCGAGCACAGATACGCAGTATTTT.

The chain joins TRBV25-1 to TRBJ1-2, with D possibly matching TRBD1 (5 bases). The germline gives CDR1 MGHDK, CDR2 SYGVNS. Trimming stripped 4 bases from V and 8 bases from J, with 14 bases between. CDR3 length equals 13 residues. Here the CDR3 reads CASSGQPGRGYTF. For the CDR3, the DNA is TGTGCCAGCAGTGGTCAGCCAGGGCGGGGCTACACCTTC.

CDR3 sequence: CASTQRGQGYTF. The CDR3 bases are TGTGCCAGCACCCAACGGGGTCAGGGCTACACCTTC. The rearrangement uses TRBV28 and TRBJ1-2; D is ambiguous. Trimming stripped 7 bases from V and 8 bases from J, with 14 bases between. CDR1 MDHEN and CDR2 SYDVKM come from the germline V gene. The CDR3 is 12 residues long.

The J gene is TRBJ2-2, the V gene TRBV13; TRBD1 might be the D (6 bases). Germline CDR1 and CDR2: PRHDT and FYEKMQ (reference sequence). Trimming took 3 bases from V and 6 from J, leaving 8 bases between them. The CDR3 sequence is 13 residues long. CDR3 nucleotide sequence: TGTGCCAGCAGCTTCAGGGGTCCCGGGGAGCTGTTTTTT. It codes for CASSFRGPGELFF. Using reference TRBV13 and TRBJ2-2 for the parts outside the CDR3, the full variable domain is AAGVIQSPRHLIKEKRETATLKCYPIPRHDTVYWYQQGPGQDPQFLISFYEKMQSDKGSIPDRFSAQQFSDYHSELNMSSLELGDSALYFCASSFRGPGELFFGEGSRLTVL.